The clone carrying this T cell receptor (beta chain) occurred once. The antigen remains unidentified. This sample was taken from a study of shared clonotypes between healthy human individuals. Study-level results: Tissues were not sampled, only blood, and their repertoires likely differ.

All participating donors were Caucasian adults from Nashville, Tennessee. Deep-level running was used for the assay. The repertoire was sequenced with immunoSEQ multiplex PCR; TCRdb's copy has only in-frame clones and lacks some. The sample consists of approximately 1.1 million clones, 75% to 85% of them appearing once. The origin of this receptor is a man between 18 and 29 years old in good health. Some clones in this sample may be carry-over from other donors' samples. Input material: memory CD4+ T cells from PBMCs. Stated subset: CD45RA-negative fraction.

The CDR3 coding sequence is TGCGCCAGCAGCCGGGACAGCATAGGGGAGACCCAGTACTTC. The encoded protein is CASSRDSIGETQYF. This chain uses TRBV5-1 with TRBJ2-5, with 7 bases identical to TRBD1. The V segment lost 4 bases and the J segment 5 bases; nucleotides outside the gene matches: 8. Germline V gives CDR1 SGHRS, CDR2 YFSETQ. The CDR3 runs 14 residues.